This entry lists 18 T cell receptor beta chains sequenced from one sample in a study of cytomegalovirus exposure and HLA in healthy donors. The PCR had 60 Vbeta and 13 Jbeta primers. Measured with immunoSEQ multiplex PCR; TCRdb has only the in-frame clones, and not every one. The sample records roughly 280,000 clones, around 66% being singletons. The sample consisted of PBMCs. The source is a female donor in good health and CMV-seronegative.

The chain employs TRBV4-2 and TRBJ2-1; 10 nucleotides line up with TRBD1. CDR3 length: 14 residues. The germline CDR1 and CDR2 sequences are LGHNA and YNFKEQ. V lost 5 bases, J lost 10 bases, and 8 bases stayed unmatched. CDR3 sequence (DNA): TGTGCCAGCAGCAGAAGGACAGGGGGTATGGAGCAGTTCTTC. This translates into CASSRRTGGMEQFF.

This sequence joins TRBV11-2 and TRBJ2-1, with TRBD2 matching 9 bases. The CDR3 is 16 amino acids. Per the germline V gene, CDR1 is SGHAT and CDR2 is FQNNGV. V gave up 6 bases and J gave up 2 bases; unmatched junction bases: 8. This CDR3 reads CASSFLLAGPYNEQFF. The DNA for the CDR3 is TGTGCCAGCAGTTTCCTCCTAGCGGGACCCTACAATGAGCAGTTCTTC.

The CDR3 here is CASSIRTGDTQYF. The CDR3 DNA is TGTGCCAGCAGTATCCGTACCGGGGATACGCAGTATTTT. J is TRBJ2-3 and V is TRBV6-1, with no clear D. The CDR3 runs 13 residues. The V gene's germline CDR1 is MNHNS and CDR2 SASEGT. The V and J ends lost 5 bases and 6 bases respectively, with 12 bases between them.

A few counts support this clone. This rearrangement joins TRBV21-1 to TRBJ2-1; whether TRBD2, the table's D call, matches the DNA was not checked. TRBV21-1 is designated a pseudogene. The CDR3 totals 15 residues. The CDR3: CASSKPGLAGNEQFF. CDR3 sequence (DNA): TGTGCCAGCAGCAAACCGGGACTAGCGGGTAATGAGCAGTTCTTC.

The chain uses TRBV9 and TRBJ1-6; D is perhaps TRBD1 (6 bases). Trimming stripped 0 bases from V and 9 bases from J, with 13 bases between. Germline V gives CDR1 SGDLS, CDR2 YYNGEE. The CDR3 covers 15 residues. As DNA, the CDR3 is TGTGCCAGCAGCGTAGCGGCCAGGGGAATTTCACCCCTCCACTTT. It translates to CASSVAARGISPLHF.

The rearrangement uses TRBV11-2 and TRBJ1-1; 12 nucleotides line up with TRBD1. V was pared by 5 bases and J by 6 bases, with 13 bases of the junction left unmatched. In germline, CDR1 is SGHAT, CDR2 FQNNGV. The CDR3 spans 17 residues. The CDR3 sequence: CASSLGSGTGGRPEAFF. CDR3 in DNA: TGTGCCAGCAGCCTAGGGTCTGGGACAGGGGGCCGTCCTGAAGCTTTCTTT.

The CDR3 here is CASSFNGGRYVKLFF. The CDR3 DNA is TGTGCCAGCAGCTTTAACGGGGGTCGGTATGTAAAACTGTTTTTT. This rearrangement joins TRBV5-6 to TRBJ1-4, with D possibly matching TRBD1 (5 bases). The V gene's germline CDR1 is SGHDT and CDR2 YYEEEE. V was trimmed by 2 bases and J by 10 bases, leaving 18 bases between them. The CDR3 sequence is 15 residues long.

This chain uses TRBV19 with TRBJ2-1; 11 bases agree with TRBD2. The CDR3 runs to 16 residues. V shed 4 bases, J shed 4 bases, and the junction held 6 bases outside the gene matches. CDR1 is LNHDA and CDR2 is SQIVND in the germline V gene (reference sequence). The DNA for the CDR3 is TGTGCCAGTAGTACTCCCCCTAGCGGGAGGTACAATGAGCAGTTCTTC. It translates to CASSTPPSGRYNEQFF.

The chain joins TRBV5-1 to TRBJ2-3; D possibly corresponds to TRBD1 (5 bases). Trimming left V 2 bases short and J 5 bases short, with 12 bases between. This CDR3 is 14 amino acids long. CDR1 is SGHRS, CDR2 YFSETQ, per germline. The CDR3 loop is CASSFGPQGDTQYF. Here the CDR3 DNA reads TGCGCCAGCAGCTTCGGGCCTCAGGGAGATACGCAGTATTTT.

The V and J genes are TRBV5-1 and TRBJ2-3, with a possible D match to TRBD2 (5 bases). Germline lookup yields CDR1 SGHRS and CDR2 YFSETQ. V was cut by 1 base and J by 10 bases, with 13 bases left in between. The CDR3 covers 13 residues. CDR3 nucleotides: TGCGCCAGCAGCTTGATTGGACGGGGAGCGCAGTATTTT. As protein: CASSLIGRGAQYF.

Here the CDR3 DNA reads TGTGCCTGGAGGCCAGCGGGAGGGAGGGAGACCCAGTACTTC. Encoded protein: CAWRPAGGRETQYF. The chain employs TRBV30 and TRBJ2-5; 10 bases agree with TRBD2. The ends lost 3 bases at V and 5 bases at J; junction bases unmatched: 6. This CDR3 is 14 amino acids long. Germline V lookup: CDR1 GTSNPN, CDR2 SVGIG (reference sequence).

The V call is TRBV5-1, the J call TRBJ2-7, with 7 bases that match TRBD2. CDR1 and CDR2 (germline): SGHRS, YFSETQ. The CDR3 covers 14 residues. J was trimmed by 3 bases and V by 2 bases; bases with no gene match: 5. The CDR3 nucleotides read TGCGCCAGCAGCTTCGGGACTACGTTCTACGAGCAGTACTTC. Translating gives CASSFGTTFYEQYF.

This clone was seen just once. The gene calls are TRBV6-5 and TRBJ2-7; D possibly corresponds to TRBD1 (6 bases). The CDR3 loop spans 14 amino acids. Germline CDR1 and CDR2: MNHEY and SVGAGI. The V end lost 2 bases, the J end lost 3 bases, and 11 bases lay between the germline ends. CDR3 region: CASSYADRSYEQYF. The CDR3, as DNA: TGTGCCAGCAGTTACGCGGACAGAAGCTACGAGCAGTACTTC.

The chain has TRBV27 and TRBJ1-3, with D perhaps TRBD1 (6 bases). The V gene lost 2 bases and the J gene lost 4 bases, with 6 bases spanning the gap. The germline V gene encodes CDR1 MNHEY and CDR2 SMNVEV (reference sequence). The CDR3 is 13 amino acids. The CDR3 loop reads CASSLRGGNTIYF. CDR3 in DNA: TGTGCCAGCAGTTTAAGGGGGGGAAACACCATATATTTT.

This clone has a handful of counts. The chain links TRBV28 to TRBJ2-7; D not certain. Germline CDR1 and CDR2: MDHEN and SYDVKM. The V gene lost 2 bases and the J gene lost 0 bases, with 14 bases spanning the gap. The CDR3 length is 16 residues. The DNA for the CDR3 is TGTGCCAGCAGTTTAGGGTCAGCGATCGTCTCCTACGAGCAGTACTTC. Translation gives CASSLGSAIVSYEQYF.

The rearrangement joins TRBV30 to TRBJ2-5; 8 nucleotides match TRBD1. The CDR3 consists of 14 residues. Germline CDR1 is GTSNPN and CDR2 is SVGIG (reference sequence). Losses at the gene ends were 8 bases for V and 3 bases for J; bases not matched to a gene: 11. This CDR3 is CATRGQGEKETQYF. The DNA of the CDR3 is TGTGCCACACGTGGACAGGGAGAAAAAGAGACCCAGTACTTC. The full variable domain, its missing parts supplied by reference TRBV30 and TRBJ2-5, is SQTIHQWPATLVQPVGSPLSLECTVEGTSNPNLYWYRQAAGRGLQLLFYSVGIGQISSEVPQNLSASRPQDRQFILSSKKLLLSDSGFYLCATRGQGEKETQYFGPGTRLLVL.

CDR3 sequence: CASSLLTGGTPGELFF. The DNA of the CDR3 is TGTGCCAGCAGCTTATTAACAGGGGGTACACCCGGGGAGCTGTTTTTT. This sequence joins TRBV7-9 and TRBJ2-2; 8 nucleotides line up with TRBD1. J lost 6 bases, V lost 2 bases, and 8 bases had no gene match. The CDR3 covers 16 residues. Looked up from germline, CDR1 is SEHNR and CDR2 is FQNEAQ (reference sequence).

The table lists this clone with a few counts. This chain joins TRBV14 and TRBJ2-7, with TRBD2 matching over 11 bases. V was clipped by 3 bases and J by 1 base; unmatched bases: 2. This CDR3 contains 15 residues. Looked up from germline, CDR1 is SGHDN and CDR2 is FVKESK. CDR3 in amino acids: CASSHTSGGSYEQYF. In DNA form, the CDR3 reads TGTGCCAGCAGCCACACTAGCGGGGGATCCTACGAGCAGTACTTC.